Following are 26 T cell receptor beta chains from one sample sequenced in a study of T cell responses to AZD1222 COVID-19 vaccine. Profiling relied on immunoSEQ multiplex PCR, and the TCRdb table lists in-frame clones only, not all of them. The sample lists 130,000 to 150,000 clones; roughly 89% were seen once. The input for sequencing was peripheral blood, taken on day 0 of AZD1222 vaccination. These receptors were obtained from an adult in good health.

V gene TRBV7-9 combines with J gene TRBJ1-2, with no clear D. The germline CDR1 and CDR2 sequences are SEHNR and FQNEAQ (reference sequence). The CDR3 runs 11 residues. Trimming left V 5 bases short and J 4 bases short, with 5 bases between. The CDR3 loop is CASSPIYGYTF. DNA of the CDR3: TGTGCCAGCAGCCCTATCTATGGCTACACCTTC.

V usage is TRBV18 and J usage is TRBJ2-3; 11 bases agree with TRBD2. The germline V gene encodes CDR1 KGHSH and CDR2 LQKENI. The CDR3 is 19 residues long. The V segment lost 5 bases and the J segment 6 bases; nucleotides outside the gene matches: 19. The CDR3 bases are TGTGCCAGCTCATCAAATAGCGGGGGGGCGATATCCCGTGCGGATACGCAGTATTTT. Its protein is CASSSNSGGAISRADTQYF.

The chain links TRBV29-1 to TRBJ1-2; the D gene is possibly TRBD1 (6 bases). This CDR3 spans 11 amino acids. The germline V gene encodes CDR1 SQVTM and CDR2 ANQGSEA. V was shortened by 6 bases and J by 6 bases, with 11 bases between the two germline ends. The CDR3 coding sequence is TGCAGCGTATACAGGGAGAATGGCTACACCTTC. Its translation is CSVYRENGYTF.

This chain links TRBV18 with TRBJ1-1, with 9 bases aligning to TRBD1. Germline V gene lookup returns CDR1 KGHSH and CDR2 LQKENI. The CDR3 is made up of 15 amino acids. V lost 5 bases, J lost 6 bases, and 10 bases stayed unmatched. The CDR3 loop is CASSFTGGGEAEAFF. In DNA, the CDR3 is TGTGCCAGCTCATTCACAGGGGGCGGAGAGGCTGAAGCTTTCTTT.

Only one count was recorded for this clone. The chain links TRBV24-1 to TRBJ2-1; the D is unclear. In germline, CDR1 is KGHDR, CDR2 SFDVKD. The V and J ends lost 3 bases and 7 bases respectively, with 15 bases between them. The CDR3 extends over 15 amino acids. The CDR3 loop is CATSDGMADMNEQFF. CDR3 bases: TGTGCCACCAGTGATGGTATGGCTGACATGAATGAGCAGTTCTTC.

V and J are TRBV4-3 and TRBJ2-3; no firm D call. Germline assignment: CDR1 LGHNA and CDR2 YSLEER. The CDR3 is 14 amino acids. V was clipped by 0 bases and J by 3 bases, with 7 bases between them. The CDR3 is CASSQEMGTDTQYF. In DNA, the CDR3 is TGCGCCAGCAGCCAAGAGATGGGTACAGATACGCAGTATTTT.

As for this clone: This same CDR3 is encoded by further DNA sequences in the sample. V gene TRBV6-5 combines with J gene TRBJ2-3; 9 positions agree with TRBD2. The CDR3 has 15 amino acids. Per germline, CDR1 MNHEY and CDR2 SVGAGI. V was clipped by 6 bases and J by 1 base; unmatched bases: 5. The CDR3 here is CASSSIAGGTDTQYF. The DNA for the CDR3 is TGTGCCAGCAGCAGCATAGCGGGGGGCACAGATACGCAGTATTTT.

The V and J genes are TRBV28 and TRBJ1-1; D may be TRBD1 (6 bases). The CDR3 runs to 11 residues. Germline V lookup: CDR1 MDHEN, CDR2 SYDVKM. The V end lost 6 bases, the J end lost 13 bases, and 15 bases lay between the germline ends. The DNA for the CDR3 is TGTGCCAGCAGGACGCGGGGGCATGGTTTCTTT. Protein sequence: CASRTRGHGFF.

DNA of the CDR3: TGCGCCAGCAGCCCCTCGTTGAACGGGAATCAGCCCCAGCATTTT. The encoded protein is CASSPSLNGNQPQHF. V usage is TRBV4-3 and J usage is TRBJ1-5; unclear D gene. With 4 bases removed from V and 4 bases from J, the gap between germline ends came to 14 bases. Looked up from germline, CDR1 is LGHNA and CDR2 is YSLEER. This CDR3 comprises 15 residues.

Only one count was recorded for this clone. The CDR3 nucleotides are TGTGCCAGCAGCCTTGGGACTAGCGGGGAAAATACGCAGTATTTT. Its translation: CASSLGTSGENTQYF. This chain joins TRBV7-2 and TRBJ2-3; 13 positions match TRBD2. After removal of 5 bases from V and 7 bases from J, the junction contained 6 bases not matched to a gene. CDR3 length: 15 amino acids. Looked up from germline, CDR1 is SGHTA and CDR2 is FQGNSA.

The chain recombines TRBV27 with TRBJ2-5; 7 bases align to TRBD1. The J segment lost 4 bases and the V segment lost 2 bases, leaving 1 base of the junction unmatched. The CDR3 consists of 13 residues. The germline CDR1 and CDR2 sequences are MNHEY and SMNVEV (reference sequence). In DNA, the CDR3 is TGTGCCAGCAGTTTAGAGGGGGCAGAGACCCAGTACTTC. This gives the protein CASSLEGAETQYF.

V usage is TRBV19 and J usage is TRBJ2-5; 8 bases match TRBD2. This CDR3 is built from 19 residues. CDR1 and CDR2 (germline): LNHDA, SQIVND (reference sequence). V trimming: 0 bases; J trimming: 1 base; junction bases outside the gene matches: 13. The CDR3 loop is CASSIDSQAGGGFQETQYF. CDR3 DNA: TGTGCCAGTAGTATAGATTCCCAGGCGGGGGGAGGATTCCAAGAGACCCAGTACTTC.

The chain recombines TRBV9 with TRBJ2-2, with no clear D. Between the trimmed V and J ends, which lost 4 bases and 6 bases, there was a span of 10 bases. CDR1 is SGDLS, CDR2 YYNGEE, per germline. The CDR3 is made up of 13 amino acids. The CDR3 loop reads CASSPAAPGELFF. The CDR3 region has the DNA TGTGCCAGCAGCCCGGCTGCGCCCGGGGAGCTGTTTTTT.

The V call is TRBV2, the J call TRBJ2-1; the D gene is possibly TRBD2 (6 bases). The CDR3 runs to 13 residues. V was trimmed by 6 bases and J by 5 bases, leaving 11 bases between them. Germline V gene lookup returns CDR1 SNHLY and CDR2 FYNNEI. The chain's CDR3 is CASRQDYNNEQFF. In DNA, the CDR3 is TGTGCCAGCAGGCAGGACTATAACAATGAGCAGTTCTTC.

The gene calls are TRBV4-1 and TRBJ2-7; perhaps TRBD1 as D (6 bases). V lost 3 bases and J 3 bases, leaving 12 bases between the germline ends. The germline V gene has CDR1 MGHRA and CDR2 YSYEKL. The CDR3 extends over 14 amino acids. Written as DNA, the CDR3 is TGCGCCAGCAGCCATCCACAGGGCGGCTACGAGCAGTACTTC. Encoded protein: CASSHPQGGYEQYF.

J is TRBJ1-1 and V is TRBV9; a weak D match, TRBD1 (6 bases). Per the germline V gene, CDR1 is SGDLS and CDR2 is YYNGEE. The CDR3 is 16 residues long. Trimming stripped 1 base from V and 2 bases from J, with 15 bases between. In DNA, the CDR3 is TGTGCCAGCAGCGTATCTAACAGGGTAGGAAACACTGAAGCTTTCTTT. As protein: CASSVSNRVGNTEAFF.

The chain uses TRBV29-1 and TRBJ1-1; D ambiguous. With 4 bases removed from V and 0 bases from J, the gap between germline ends came to 9 bases. The CDR3 has 13 residues. From germline, CDR1 is SQVTM and CDR2 ANQGSEA. CDR3 sequence: CSVAQLMNTEAFF. Here the CDR3 DNA reads TGCAGCGTTGCACAGCTTATGAACACTGAAGCTTTCTTT.

The chain recombines TRBV5-6 with TRBJ2-1; D might be TRBD1 (6 bases). Germline lookup yields CDR1 SGHDT and CDR2 YYEEEE. Trimming stripped 2 bases from V and 7 bases from J, with 16 bases between. The CDR3 is 15 residues long. CDR3 sequence: CASSFGTGMKNEQFF. DNA for the CDR3: TGTGCCAGCAGCTTTGGCACAGGGATGAAAAATGAGCAGTTCTTC.

This chain links TRBV19 with TRBJ1-4; maybe TRBD1 (6 bases). CDR1 is LNHDA and CDR2 is SQIVND in the germline V gene (reference sequence). The ends were cut back, 10 bases at V and 8 bases at J, with 17 bases in the middle. The CDR3 spans 13 residues. CDR3 residues: CATRVLGGEKLFF. DNA of the CDR3: TGTGCCACCCGAGTCCTAGGGGGAGAAAAACTGTTTTTT.

The rearrangement uses TRBV18 and TRBJ2-3, with D tentatively TRBD1 (5 bases). CDR1 and CDR2 (germline): KGHSH, LQKENI. The CDR3 has 18 residues. Trimming cost V 3 bases and J 0 bases, with 19 bases left between them. In nucleotides, the CDR3 is TGTGCCAGCTCACCGGACAAGAACCTAAACCCTAGCACAGATACGCAGTATTTT. It translates to CASSPDKNLNPSTDTQYF.

This clone has only one observation. Germline and junction disagree at one end, which may indicate a read error. The chain has TRBV28 and TRBJ2-3, with D perhaps assigned TRBD1 or TRBD2 (5 bases each). Germline V gives CDR1 MDHEN, CDR2 SYDVKM. The CDR3 consists of 14 residues. CDR3 in amino acids: CASSLDGNTGTQYF. For the CDR3, the DNA is TGTGCCAGCAGTTTAGACGGGAACACAGGTACGCAGTATTTT.

J is TRBJ1-1 and V is TRBV5-5, with a tentative D call TRBD1 (6 bases). Germline V lookup: CDR1 SGHKS, CDR2 YYEKEE (reference sequence). The CDR3 has 12 residues. Trimming removed 10 bases at V and 7 bases at J, with 17 bases between. The CDR3 loop reads CASQQGGSEAFF. The CDR3 DNA is TGTGCCTCCCAACAGGGAGGCAGTGAAGCTTTCTTT.

This clone appeared once. This chain connects TRBV27 to TRBJ2-7; the match to TRBD2 covers 11 bases. The CDR3 totals 14 residues. Per the germline V gene, CDR1 is MNHEY and CDR2 is SMNVEV (reference sequence). With V trimmed by 6 bases and J by 6 bases, 7 bases remained unmatched. The CDR3 nucleotides are TGTGCCAGCAGAACGCGACTAGCGGGACCCGAGCAGTACTTC. As protein: CASRTRLAGPEQYF.

The chain recombines TRBV9 with TRBJ2-1, with 7 bases fitting TRBD2. The length of the CDR3 is 14 residues. V was clipped by 5 bases and J by 2 bases; unmatched bases: 4. Germline V lookup: CDR1 SGDLS, CDR2 YYNGEE. The CDR3 reads CASSGTSAYNEQFF. CDR3 sequence (DNA): TGTGCCAGCAGTGGCACTAGCGCCTACAATGAGCAGTTCTTC.

The chain joins TRBV5-1 to TRBJ1-2; maybe TRBD1 (5 bases). V was clipped by 0 bases and J by 3 bases, with 6 bases between them. CDR3 length equals 13 residues. Germline values: CDR1 SGHRS, CDR2 YFSETQ. In DNA form, the CDR3 reads TGCGCCAGCAGCTTGGAGGGGCACTATGGCTACACCTTC. Translating gives CASSLEGHYGYTF.

V and J are TRBV9 and TRBJ2-7, with 7 bases lining up with TRBD1. J was trimmed by 7 bases and V by 0 bases; bases with no gene match: 10. This CDR3 has 15 amino acids. Germline V gives CDR1 SGDLS, CDR2 YYNGEE. The CDR3 region is CASSVATQGPGEQYF. The DNA of the CDR3 is TGTGCCAGCAGCGTAGCAACACAGGGGCCCGGGGAGCAGTACTTC.